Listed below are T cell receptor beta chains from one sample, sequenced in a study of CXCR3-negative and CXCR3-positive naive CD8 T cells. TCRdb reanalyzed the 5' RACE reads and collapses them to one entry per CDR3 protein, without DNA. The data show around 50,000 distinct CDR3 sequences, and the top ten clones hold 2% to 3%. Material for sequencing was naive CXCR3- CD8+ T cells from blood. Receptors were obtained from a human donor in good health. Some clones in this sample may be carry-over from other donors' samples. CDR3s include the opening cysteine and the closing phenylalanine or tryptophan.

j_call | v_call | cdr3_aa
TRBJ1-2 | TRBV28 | CASSFQRTSYGYTF
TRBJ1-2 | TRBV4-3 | CASSQDRGTVNYGYTF
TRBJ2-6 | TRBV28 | CASSLRGSGANVLTF
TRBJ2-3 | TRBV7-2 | CASSLVFGTSGGMADTQYF
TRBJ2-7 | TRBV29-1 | CSVGQGIMYEQYF
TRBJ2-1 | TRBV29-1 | CSVDGLGGSSYNEQFF
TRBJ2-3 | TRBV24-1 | CATSDRTGGSTTDTQYF
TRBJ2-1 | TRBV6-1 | CASSEVFLSNEQFF
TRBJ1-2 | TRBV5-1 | CASSLMGQGANGYTF
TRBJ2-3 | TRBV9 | CASSVGVTGTTDTQYF
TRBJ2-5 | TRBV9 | CASSVGTWDSPGF
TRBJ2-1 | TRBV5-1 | CASSWGKLDARNEQFF
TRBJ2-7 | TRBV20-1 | CSARVSGRELEQYF
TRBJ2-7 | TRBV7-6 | CASSLGQSSEQYF
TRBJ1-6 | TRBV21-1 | CASSTTRRSLNSPLHF
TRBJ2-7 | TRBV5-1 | CASSLANEQYF
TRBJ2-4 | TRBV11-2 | CASSLVSTVKNIQYF
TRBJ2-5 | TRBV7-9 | CASSSGTVTQYF